This paragraph reports one TCR beta chain. The sample is drawn from a study of blood T cell repertoires in COVID-19. Study-level information: The origin of the acute and convalescent COVID-19 samples was the United States, Italy and Spain.

As handled by the study authors: Nucleated cell counts were estimated from reference gene primer amplification. Some clones are missing from TCRdb's copy, which holds only in-frame ones; the method was immunoSEQ multiplex PCR. V, J and clone size reflect that table, while D and trimming were determined from the DNA. The table lists under 200,000 clones, 80% to 90% of them singletons, with roughly 7.8% in the top ten. Looked up from germline, CDR1 is SNHLY and CDR2 is FYNNEI. The length of the CDR3 is 13 residues. V was shortened by 8 bases and J by 1 base, with 11 bases between the two germline ends.

The sequencing input was peripheral blood. The clonotype originates from a man in his sixties with acute or convalescent COVID-19. The chain has TRBV2 and TRBJ1-1; D not resolved. The CDR3 sequence: CASEPAGNTEAFF. Written as DNA, the CDR3 is TGTGCCAGCGAGCCCGCCGGGAACACTGAAGCTTTCTTT.